This T cell receptor beta chain was documented in a study of blood T cell repertoires in COVID-19. The overall study: T cells, B-cell-depleted T cells, or PBMCs supplied cDNA or gDNA.

Trimming took 4 bases from V and 13 from J; bases not matched to a gene: 8. Germline V gene sequence: CDR1 LNHDA, CDR2 SQIVND (reference sequence). The length of the CDR3 is 13 residues. Here immunoSEQ multiplex PCR was the method, and the copy in TCRdb shows in-frame clones only, minus some. The sample gives roughly 230,000 clones, 65% to 85% of which show up once; roughly 3.1% is in the top ten. Sequenced input: PBMCs or T cells enriched from blood (not recorded which). The chain uses TRBV19 and TRBJ2-1; 9 nucleotides line up with TRBD1. The origin of this receptor is a man between 45 and 60 years old who had recovered from COVID-19. The CDR3 coding sequence is TGTGCCAGTAGTACGACCGGGACAGGGCTACAGTTCTTC. Protein product: CASSTTGTGLQFF.